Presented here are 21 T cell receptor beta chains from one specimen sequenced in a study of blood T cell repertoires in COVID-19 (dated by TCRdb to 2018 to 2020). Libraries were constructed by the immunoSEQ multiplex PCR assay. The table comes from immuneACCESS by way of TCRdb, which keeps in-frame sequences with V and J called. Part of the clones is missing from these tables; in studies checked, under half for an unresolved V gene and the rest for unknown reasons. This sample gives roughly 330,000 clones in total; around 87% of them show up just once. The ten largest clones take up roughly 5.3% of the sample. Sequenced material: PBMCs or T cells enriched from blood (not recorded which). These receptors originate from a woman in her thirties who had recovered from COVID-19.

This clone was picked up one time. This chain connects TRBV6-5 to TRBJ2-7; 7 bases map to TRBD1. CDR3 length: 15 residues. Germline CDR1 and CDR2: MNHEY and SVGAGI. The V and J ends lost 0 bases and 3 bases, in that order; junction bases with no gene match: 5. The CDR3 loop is CASSYSKTGSYEQYF. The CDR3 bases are TGTGCCAGCAGTTACTCGAAGACAGGGAGCTACGAGCAGTACTTC.

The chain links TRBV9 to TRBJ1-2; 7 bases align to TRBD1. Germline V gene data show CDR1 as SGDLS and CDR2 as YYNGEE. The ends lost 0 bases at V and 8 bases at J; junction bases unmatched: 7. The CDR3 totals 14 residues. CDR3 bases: TGTGCCAGCAGCGTAGACACAGGGGCTCGCGGCTACACCTTC. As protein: CASSVDTGARGYTF.

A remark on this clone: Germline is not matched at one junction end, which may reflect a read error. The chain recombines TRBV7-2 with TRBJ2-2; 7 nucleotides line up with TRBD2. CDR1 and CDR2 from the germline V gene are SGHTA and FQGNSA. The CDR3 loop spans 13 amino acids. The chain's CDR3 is CASSFERGGKLFF. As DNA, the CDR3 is TGTGCCAGCAGCTTCGAGCGGGGCGGGAAGCTGTTTTTT.

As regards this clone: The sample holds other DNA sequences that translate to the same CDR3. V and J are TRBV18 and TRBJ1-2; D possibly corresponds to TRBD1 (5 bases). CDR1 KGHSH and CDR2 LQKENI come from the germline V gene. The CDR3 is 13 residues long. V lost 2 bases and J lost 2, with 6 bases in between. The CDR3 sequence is CASSPDRNYGYTF. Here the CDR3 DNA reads TGTGCCAGCTCACCAGACAGAAACTATGGCTACACCTTC.

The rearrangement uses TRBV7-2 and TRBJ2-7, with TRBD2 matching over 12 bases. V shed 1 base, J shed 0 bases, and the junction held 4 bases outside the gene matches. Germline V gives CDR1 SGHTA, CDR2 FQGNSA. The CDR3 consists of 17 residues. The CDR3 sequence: CASSLDLAGGVSYEQYF. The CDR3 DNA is TGTGCCAGCAGCTTAGACCTAGCGGGGGGGGTCTCCTACGAGCAGTACTTC.

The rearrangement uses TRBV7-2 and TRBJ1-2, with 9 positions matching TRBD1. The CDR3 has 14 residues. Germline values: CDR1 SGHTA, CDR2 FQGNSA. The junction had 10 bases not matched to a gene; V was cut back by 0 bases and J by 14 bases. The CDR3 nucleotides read TGTGCCAGCAGCTTAGCCCCGGGACAGGGTGTATCAACCTTC. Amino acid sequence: CASSLAPGQGVSTF.

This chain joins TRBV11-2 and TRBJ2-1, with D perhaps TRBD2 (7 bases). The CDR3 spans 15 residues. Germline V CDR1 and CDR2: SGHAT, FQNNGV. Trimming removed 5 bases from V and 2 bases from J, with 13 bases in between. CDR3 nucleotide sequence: TGTGCCAGCAGCGTCGGGGGGCCTACCTACAATGAGCAGTTCTTC. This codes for CASSVGGPTYNEQFF.

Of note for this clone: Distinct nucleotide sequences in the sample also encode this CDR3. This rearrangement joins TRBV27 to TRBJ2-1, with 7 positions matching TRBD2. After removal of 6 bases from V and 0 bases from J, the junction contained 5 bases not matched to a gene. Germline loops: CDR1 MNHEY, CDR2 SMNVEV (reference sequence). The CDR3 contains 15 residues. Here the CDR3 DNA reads TGTGCCAGCAGGATCGGGGGGAGCTCCTACAATGAGCAGTTCTTC. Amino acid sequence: CASRIGGSSYNEQFF.

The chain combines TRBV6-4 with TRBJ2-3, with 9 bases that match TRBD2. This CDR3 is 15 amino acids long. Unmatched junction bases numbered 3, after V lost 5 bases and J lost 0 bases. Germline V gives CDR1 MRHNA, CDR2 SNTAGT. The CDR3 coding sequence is TGTGCCAGCAGTCGGACTAGCGAGAGCACAGATACGCAGTATTTT. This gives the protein CASSRTSESTDTQYF.

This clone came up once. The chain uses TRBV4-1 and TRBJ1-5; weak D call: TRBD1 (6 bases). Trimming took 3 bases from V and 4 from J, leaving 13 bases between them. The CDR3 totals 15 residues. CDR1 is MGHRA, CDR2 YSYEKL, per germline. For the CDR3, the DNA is TGCGCCAGCAGCCATCCCGGACAGCTTAATCAGCCCCAGCATTTT. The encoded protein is CASSHPGQLNQPQHF.

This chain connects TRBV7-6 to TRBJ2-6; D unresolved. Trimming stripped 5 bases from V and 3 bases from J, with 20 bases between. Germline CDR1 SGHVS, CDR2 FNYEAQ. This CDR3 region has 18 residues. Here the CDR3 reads CASSPSRSSRFGANVLTF. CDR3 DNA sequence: TGTGCCAGCAGCCCCTCCAGGTCGAGCCGCTTTGGGGCCAACGTCCTGACTTTC.

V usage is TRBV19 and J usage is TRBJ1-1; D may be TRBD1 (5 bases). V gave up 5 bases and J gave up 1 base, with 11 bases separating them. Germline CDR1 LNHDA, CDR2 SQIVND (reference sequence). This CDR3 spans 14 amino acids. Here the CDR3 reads CASSLGGTNTEAFF. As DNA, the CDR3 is TGTGCCAGTAGTCTCGGGGGAACGAACACTGAAGCTTTCTTT.

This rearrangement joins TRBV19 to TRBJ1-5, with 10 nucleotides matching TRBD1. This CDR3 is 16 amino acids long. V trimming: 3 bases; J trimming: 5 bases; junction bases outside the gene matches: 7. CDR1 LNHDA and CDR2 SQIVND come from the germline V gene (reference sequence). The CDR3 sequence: CASSIYLGTGDQPQHF. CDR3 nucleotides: TGTGCCAGTAGTATCTACCTTGGGACAGGGGATCAGCCCCAGCATTTT.

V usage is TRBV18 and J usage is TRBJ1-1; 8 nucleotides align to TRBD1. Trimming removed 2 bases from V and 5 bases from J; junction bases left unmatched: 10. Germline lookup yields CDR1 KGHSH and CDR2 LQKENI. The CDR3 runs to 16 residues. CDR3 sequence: CASSPDWQGAGTEAFF. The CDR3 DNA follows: TGTGCCAGCTCACCAGACTGGCAGGGGGCGGGTACTGAAGCTTTCTTT.

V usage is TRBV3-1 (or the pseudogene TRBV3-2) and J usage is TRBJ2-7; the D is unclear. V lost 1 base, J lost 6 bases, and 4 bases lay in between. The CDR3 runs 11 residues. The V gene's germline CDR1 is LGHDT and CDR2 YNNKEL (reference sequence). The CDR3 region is CASSQGGEQYF. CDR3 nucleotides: TGTGCCAGCAGCCAAGGAGGCGAGCAGTACTTC.

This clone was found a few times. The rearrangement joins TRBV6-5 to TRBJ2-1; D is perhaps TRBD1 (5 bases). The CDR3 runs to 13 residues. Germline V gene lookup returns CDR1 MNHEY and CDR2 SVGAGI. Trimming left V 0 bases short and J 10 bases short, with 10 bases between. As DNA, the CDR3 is TGTGCCAGCAGTTACTCTGGGGCCCGCGAGCAGTTCTTC. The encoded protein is CASSYSGAREQFF.

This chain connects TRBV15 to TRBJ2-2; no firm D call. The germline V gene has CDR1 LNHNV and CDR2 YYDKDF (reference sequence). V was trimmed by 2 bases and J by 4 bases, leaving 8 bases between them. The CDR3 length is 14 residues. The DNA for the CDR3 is TGTGCCACCAGCAGACGAACGGTCACCGGGGAGCTGTTTTTT. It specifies CATSRRTVTGELFF. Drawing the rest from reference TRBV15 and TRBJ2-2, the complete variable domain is DAMVIQNPRYQVTQFGKPVTLSCSQTLNHNVMYWYQQKSSQAPKLLFHYYDKDFNNEADTPDNFQSRRPNTSFCFLDIRSPGLGDTAMYLCATSRRTVTGELFFGEGSRLTVL.

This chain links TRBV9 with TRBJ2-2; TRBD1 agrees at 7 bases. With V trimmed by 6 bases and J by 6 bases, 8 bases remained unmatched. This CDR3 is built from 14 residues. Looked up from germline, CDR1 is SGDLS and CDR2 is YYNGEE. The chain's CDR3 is CASNGDRAAGELFF. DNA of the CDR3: TGTGCCAGCAACGGAGACAGGGCGGCCGGGGAGCTGTTTTTT.

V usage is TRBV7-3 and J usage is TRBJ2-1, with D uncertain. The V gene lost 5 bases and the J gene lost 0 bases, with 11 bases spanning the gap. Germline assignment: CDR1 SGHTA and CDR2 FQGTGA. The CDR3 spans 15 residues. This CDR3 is CASSPERSSYNEQFF. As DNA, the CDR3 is TGTGCCAGCAGCCCAGAACGGAGCTCCTACAATGAGCAGTTCTTC.

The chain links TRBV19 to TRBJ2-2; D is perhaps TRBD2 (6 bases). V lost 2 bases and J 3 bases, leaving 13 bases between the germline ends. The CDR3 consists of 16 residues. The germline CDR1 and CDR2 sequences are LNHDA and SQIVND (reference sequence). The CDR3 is CASSIRDSRYTGELFF. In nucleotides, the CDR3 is TGTGCCAGTAGTATACGGGACTCCCGATACACCGGGGAGCTGTTTTTT.

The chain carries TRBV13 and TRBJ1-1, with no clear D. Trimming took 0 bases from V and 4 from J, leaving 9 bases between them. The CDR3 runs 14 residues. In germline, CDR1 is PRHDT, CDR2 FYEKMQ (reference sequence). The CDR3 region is CASSLGYLITEAFF. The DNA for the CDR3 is TGTGCCAGCAGCTTAGGATATCTTATCACTGAAGCTTTCTTT.